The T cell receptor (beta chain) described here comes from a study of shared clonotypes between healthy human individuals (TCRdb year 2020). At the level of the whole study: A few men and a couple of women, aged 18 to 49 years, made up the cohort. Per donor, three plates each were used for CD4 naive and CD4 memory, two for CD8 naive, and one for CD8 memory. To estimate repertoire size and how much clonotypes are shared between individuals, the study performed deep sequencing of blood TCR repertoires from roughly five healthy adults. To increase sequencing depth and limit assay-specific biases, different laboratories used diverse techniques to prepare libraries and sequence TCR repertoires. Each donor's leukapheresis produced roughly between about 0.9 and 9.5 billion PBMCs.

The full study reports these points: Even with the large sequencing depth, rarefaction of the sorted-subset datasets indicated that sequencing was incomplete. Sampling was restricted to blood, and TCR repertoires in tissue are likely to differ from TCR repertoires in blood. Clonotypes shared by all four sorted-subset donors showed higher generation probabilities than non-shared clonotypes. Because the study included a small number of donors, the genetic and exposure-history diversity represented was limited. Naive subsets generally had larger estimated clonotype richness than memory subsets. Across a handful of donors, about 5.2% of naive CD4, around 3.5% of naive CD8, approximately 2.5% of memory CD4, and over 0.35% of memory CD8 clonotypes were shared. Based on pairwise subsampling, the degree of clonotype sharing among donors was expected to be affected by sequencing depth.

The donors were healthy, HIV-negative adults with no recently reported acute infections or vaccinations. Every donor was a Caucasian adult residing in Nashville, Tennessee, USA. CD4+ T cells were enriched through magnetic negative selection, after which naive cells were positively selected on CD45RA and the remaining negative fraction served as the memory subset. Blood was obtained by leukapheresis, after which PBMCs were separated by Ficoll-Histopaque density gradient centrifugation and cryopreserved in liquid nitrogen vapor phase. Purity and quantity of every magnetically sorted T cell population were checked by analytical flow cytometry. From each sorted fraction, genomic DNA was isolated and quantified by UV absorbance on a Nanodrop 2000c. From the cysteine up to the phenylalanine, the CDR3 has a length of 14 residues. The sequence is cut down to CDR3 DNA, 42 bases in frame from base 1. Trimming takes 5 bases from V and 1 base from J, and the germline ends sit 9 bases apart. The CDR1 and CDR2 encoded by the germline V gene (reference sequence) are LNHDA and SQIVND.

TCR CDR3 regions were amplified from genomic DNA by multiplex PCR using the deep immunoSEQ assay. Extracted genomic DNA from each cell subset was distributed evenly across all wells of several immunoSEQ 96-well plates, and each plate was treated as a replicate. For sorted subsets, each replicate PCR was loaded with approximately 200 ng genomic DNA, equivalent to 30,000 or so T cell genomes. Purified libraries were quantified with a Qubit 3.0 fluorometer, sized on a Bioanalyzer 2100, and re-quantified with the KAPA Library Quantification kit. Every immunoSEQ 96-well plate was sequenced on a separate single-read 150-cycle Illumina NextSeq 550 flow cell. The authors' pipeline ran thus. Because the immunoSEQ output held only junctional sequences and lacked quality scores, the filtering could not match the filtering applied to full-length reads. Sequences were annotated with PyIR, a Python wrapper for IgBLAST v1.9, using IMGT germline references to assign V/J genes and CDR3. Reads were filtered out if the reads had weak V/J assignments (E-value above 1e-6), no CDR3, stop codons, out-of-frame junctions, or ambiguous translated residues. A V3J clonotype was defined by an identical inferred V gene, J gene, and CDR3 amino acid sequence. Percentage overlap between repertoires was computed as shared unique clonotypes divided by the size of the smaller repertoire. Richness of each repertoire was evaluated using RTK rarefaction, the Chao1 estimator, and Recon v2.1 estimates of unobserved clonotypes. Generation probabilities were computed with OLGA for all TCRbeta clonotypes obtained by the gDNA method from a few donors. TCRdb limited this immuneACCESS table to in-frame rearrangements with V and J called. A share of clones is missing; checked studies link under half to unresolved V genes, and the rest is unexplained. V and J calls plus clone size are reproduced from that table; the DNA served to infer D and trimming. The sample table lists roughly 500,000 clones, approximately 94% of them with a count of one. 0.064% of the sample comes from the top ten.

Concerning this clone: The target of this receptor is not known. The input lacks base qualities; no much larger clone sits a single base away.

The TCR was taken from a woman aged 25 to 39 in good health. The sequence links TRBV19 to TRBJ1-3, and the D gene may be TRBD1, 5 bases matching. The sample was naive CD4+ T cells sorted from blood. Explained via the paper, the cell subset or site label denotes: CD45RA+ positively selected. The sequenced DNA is TGTGCCAGTAGTTCCGGGGGATCTGGAAACACCATATATTTT. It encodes CASSSGGSGNTIYF.